The rows below give T cell receptor beta chains drawn from one sample of a study of PD-1 blockade in classical Hodgkin lymphoma. Sequencing used immunoSEQ multiplex PCR; TCRdb keeps in-frame clones, though not all of them. Of around 91,000 clones in the sample, 89% are singletons; the top ten hold 20% to 25%. The specimen comprised peripheral blood mononuclear cells (PBMCs), sampled at baseline. All receptors come from a human donor with classical Hodgkin lymphoma. The CDR3 runs from the conserved cysteine through the conserved F or W. A D gene is named only where the DNA matches it firmly. Where a row states a size, it is once, few, many or the class of an expanded clone; other rows omit it.

d_gene: .; abundance: .; j_gene: TRBJ1-5; v_gene: TRBV19; CDR3aa: CASRSGHYSNQPQHF
d_gene: TRBD1; abundance: .; j_gene: TRBJ1-2; v_gene: TRBV25-1; CDR3aa: CASSDRDSGGSRYGYTF
d_gene: .; abundance: .; j_gene: TRBJ2-1; v_gene: TRBV10-1; CDR3aa: CASSEGTPADNEQFF
d_gene: .; abundance: once; j_gene: TRBJ2-3; v_gene: TRBV5-6; CDR3aa: CASSFRQGITDTQYF
d_gene: .; abundance: .; j_gene: TRBJ1-1; v_gene: TRBV19; CDR3aa: CASRYRDGEAFF
d_gene: .; abundance: .; j_gene: TRBJ2-5; v_gene: TRBV7-8; CDR3aa: CASSYGGPETQYF
d_gene: .; abundance: .; j_gene: TRBJ2-2; v_gene: TRBV11-3; CDR3aa: CASSWGRENTGELFF
d_gene: TRBD1; abundance: .; j_gene: TRBJ2-6; v_gene: TRBV19; CDR3aa: CASSLGQGRSGANVLTF
d_gene: .; abundance: .; j_gene: TRBJ2-2; v_gene: TRBV27; CDR3aa: CASSLFRSMGELFF
d_gene: TRBD1; abundance: .; j_gene: TRBJ2-3; v_gene: TRBV6-1; CDR3aa: CASSDGQGADTQYF
d_gene: .; abundance: .; j_gene: TRBJ2-7; v_gene: TRBV18; CDR3aa: CASSPGRSYEQYF
d_gene: .; abundance: .; j_gene: TRBJ2-1; v_gene: TRBV6-6; CDR3aa: CASSYSGGASAEQFF
d_gene: .; abundance: .; j_gene: TRBJ2-6; v_gene: TRBV7-2; CDR3aa: CASSDGHASGANVLTF
d_gene: TRBD1; abundance: .; j_gene: TRBJ2-7; v_gene: TRBV30; CDR3aa: CAWSVGTGGSEQYF
d_gene: .; abundance: .; j_gene: TRBJ2-7; v_gene: TRBV7-6; CDR3aa: CASSLVASQTYEQYF
d_gene: .; abundance: few; j_gene: TRBJ1-5; v_gene: TRBV15; CDR3aa: CATSRDRVNNQPQHF
d_gene: .; abundance: .; j_gene: TRBJ2-6; v_gene: TRBV9; CDR3aa: CASSVGPGANVLTF
d_gene: .; abundance: .; j_gene: TRBJ1-3; v_gene: TRBV7-2; CDR3aa: CASSLGGYSGNTIYF
d_gene: .; abundance: .; j_gene: TRBJ1-1; v_gene: TRBV7-9; CDR3aa: CASSSRLGPNTEAFF
d_gene: .; abundance: .; j_gene: TRBJ1-2; v_gene: TRBV6-5; CDR3aa: CASRPDGSYGYTF
d_gene: TRBD1; abundance: .; j_gene: TRBJ1-1; v_gene: TRBV12-5; CDR3aa: CASGFGEAGQGMNTEAFF
d_gene: TRBD2; abundance: once; j_gene: TRBJ2-1; v_gene: TRBV4-2; CDR3aa: CASSQDQIGVWTSGVRGVNEQFF
d_gene: .; abundance: .; j_gene: TRBJ2-7; v_gene: TRBV11-2; CDR3aa: CASNPTLPAYEQYF
d_gene: TRBD2; abundance: .; j_gene: TRBJ2-2; v_gene: TRBV30; CDR3aa: CAWRGQRESGELFF